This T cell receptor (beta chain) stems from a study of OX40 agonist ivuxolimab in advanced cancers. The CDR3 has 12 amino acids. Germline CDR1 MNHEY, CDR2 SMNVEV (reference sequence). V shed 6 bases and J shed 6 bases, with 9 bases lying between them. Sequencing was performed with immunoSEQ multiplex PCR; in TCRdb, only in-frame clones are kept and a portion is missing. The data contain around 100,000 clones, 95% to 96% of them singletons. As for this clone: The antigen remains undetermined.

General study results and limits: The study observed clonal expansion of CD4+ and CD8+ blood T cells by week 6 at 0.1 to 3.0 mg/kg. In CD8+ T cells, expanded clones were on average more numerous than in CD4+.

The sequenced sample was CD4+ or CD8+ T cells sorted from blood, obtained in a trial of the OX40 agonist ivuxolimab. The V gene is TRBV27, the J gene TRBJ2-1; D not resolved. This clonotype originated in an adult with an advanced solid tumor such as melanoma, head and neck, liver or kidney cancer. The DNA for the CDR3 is TGTGCCAGCAGCCCGTCCGCCAATGAGCAGTTCTTC. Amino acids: CASSPSANEQFF.